Described below is a single T cell receptor beta chain sequence and its context. Additional DNA sequences in this sample encode the identical CDR3. The record originates from a study of shared clonotypes between healthy human individuals. Germline-derived CDR1 and CDR2 are GTSNPN and SVGIG (reference sequence). The CDR3 is made up of 15 amino acids. Between the trimmed V and J ends, which lost 0 bases and 4 bases, there was a span of 13 bases. The data were produced by immunoSEQ multiplex PCR, yet TCRdb's version contains in-frame clones alone and is incomplete. The profile shows some 2,400,000 clones, approximately 96% of them singletons.

The chain recombines TRBV30 with TRBJ1-5; D not resolved. Sequences were obtained from naive CD4+ T cells sorted from blood. Subset in this sample: CD45RA+ positively selected. The origin of this receptor is a young man in good health. The CDR3 here is CAWSVRAGGNQPQHF. Here the CDR3 DNA reads TGTGCCTGGAGTGTACGGGCTGGAGGAAATCAGCCCCAGCATTTT.